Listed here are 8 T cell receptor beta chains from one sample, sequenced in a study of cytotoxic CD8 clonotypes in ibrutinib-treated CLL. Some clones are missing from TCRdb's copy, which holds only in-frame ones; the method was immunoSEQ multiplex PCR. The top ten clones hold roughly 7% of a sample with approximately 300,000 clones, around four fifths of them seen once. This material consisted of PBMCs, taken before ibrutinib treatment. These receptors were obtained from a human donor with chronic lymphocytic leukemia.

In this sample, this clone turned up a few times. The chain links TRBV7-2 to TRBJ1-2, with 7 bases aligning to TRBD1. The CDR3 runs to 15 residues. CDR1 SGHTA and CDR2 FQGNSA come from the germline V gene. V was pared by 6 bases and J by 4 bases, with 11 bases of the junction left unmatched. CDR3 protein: CASRPRDSPIYGYTF. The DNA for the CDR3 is TGTGCCAGCAGGCCCCGGGACAGCCCAATCTATGGCTACACCTTC.

The CDR3, as DNA: TGCGCCAGCAGCTCGACGGCCCAAGAGACCCAGTACTTC. Residues: CASSSTAQETQYF. The chain combines TRBV5-1 with TRBJ2-5; D is unresolved. Trimming shortened V by 3 bases and J by 1 base, and 7 bases separated the two germline ends. CDR3 length: 13 residues. Germline V CDR1 and CDR2: SGHRS, YFSETQ.

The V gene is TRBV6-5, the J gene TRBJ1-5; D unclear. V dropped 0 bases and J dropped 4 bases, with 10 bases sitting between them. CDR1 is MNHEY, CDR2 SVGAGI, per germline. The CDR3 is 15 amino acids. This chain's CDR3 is CASSYSWAENQPQHF. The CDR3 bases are TGTGCCAGCAGTTACTCATGGGCAGAGAATCAGCCCCAGCATTTT.

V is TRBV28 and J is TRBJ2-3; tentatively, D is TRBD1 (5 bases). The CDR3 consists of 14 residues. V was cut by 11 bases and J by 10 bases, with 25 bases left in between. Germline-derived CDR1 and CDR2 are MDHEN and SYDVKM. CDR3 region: CAGARLVAPRAQYF. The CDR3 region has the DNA TGTGCCGGGGCGCGCCTGGTGGCCCCAAGGGCGCAGTATTTT.

The CDR3 is CASSEGVWEGSGNTIYF. CDR3 sequence (DNA): TGTGCCAGCAGTGAAGGGGTGTGGGAAGGCTCTGGAAACACCATATATTTT. The chain recombines TRBV6-1 with TRBJ1-3; D gene ambiguous. V was trimmed by 1 base and J by 0 bases, leaving 13 bases between them. The CDR3 is made up of 17 amino acids. The germline V gene encodes CDR1 MNHNS and CDR2 SASEGT.

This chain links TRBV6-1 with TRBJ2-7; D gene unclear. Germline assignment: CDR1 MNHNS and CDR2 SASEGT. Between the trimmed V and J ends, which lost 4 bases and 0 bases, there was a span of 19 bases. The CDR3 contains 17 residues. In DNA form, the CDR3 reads TGTGCCAGCAGTGCCGACGCCGGGTCCACGAGCTCCTACGAGCAGTACTTC. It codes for CASSADAGSTSSYEQYF.

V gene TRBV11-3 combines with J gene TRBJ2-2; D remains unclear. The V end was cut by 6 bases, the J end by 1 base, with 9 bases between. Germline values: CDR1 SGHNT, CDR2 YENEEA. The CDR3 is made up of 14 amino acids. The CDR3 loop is CASSQGRNTGELFF. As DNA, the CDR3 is TGTGCCAGCAGTCAAGGTCGGAACACCGGGGAGCTGTTTTTT.

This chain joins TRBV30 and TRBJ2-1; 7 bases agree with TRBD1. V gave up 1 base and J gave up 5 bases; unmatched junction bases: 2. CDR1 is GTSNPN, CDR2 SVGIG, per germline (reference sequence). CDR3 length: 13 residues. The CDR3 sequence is CAWSGDSDNEQFF. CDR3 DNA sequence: TGTGCCTGGAGTGGGGACAGTGACAATGAGCAGTTCTTC.